Reported below is one T cell receptor beta chain. This sample stems from a study of blood T cell repertoires in COVID-19. Whole-study context: T cells, B-cell-depleted T cells, or PBMCs supplied cDNA or gDNA.

Clones were sequenced by immunoSEQ multiplex PCR, and TCRdb holds only the in-frame ones, with some missing. The data hold 140,000 to 150,000 clones, with roughly nine tenths observed a single time. CDR1 and CDR2 (germline): SEHNR, FQNEAQ (reference sequence). The CDR3 has 14 amino acids. Germline trimming cut 6 bases from V and 8 bases from J; bases unmatched to any gene: 7. The source of this sequence is a human donor in a cohort sampled during active COVID-19. The V and J genes are TRBV7-9 and TRBJ1-4; 9 nucleotides align to TRBD1. The sample comprised peripheral blood. The CDR3 reads CASRPGQGREKLFF. The CDR3 DNA sequence: TGTGCCAGCAGGCCGGGACAGGGACGAGAAAAACTGTTTTTT.